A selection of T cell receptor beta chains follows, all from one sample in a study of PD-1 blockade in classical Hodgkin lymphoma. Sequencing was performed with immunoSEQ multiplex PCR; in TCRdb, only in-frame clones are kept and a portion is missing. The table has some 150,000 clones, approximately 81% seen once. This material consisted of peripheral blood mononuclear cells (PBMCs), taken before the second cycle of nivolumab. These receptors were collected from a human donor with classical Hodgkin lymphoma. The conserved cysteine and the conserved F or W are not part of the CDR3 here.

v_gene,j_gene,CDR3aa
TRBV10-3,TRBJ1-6,AISESIGRTGTNSPLH
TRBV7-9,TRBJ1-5,ASSLEVSNQPQH
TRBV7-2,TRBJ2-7,ASSFTATTYEQY
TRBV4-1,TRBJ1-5,ASSQASGLSTQQPQH
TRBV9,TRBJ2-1,ASSLAGGTYNEQF
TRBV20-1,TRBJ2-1,SARTNNEQF
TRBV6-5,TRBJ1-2,FSKGANYGYT
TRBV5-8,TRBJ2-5,ASSRQGGMVETQY
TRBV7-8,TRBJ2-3,ASSSGLRGTQY
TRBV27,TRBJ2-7,ASSLFWQGVLRQY
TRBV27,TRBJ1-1,ASDLRGGPEAF
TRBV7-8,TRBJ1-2,ASSVSLEPYGYT
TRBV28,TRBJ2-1,ASSPGGTRRNEQF
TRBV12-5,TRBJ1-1,ASGLVRGQGEAF
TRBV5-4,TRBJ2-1,ASSIWGAGLISYNEQF
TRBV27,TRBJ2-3,ASTPVGGGAGRDTQY
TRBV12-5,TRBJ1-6,ASGLGGRNSPLH
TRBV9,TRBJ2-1,ASSVDKYNEQF
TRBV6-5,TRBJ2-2,ASRERTGELF
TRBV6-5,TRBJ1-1,ASSYLQGGNTEAF
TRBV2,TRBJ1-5,ASSGTLQPQH
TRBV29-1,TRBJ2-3,SVPIFDSTDTQY
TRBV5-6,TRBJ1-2,ASSFGVYGYT
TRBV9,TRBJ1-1,ASSAIGGSTEAF
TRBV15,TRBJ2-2,ATSRESVGGELF
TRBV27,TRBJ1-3,ASHPLGIGTTSGNTIY
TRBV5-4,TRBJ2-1,ASSFPPSGTFDEQF
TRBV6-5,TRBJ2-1,ASSRAGTSGQF
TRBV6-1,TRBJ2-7,ASRGRASSYEQY
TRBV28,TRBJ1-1,ASSLRTGAGNTEAF
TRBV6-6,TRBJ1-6,ASRAQGGYNSPLH
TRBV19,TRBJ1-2,ASSPIWSPNYGYT
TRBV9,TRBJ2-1,ASSVRTSGYNEQF
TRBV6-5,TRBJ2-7,ASRRWESSYEQY
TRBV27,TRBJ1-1,ASSKPPGQGPTEAF
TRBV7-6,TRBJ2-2,ASSPGRGELF
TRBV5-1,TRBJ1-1,ASSPIWMNTEAF
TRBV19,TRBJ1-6,ASSRYRDSDSPLH
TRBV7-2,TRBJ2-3,AKVGQGTDTQY
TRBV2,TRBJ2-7,ASSELGTGYREQY
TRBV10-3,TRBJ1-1,AISEGGGYDTEAF
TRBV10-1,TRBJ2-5,ASSEFGSGTGQETQY
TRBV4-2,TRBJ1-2,ASSQDQYGYT
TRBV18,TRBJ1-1,ASLADRGYTEAF
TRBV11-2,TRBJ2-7,ASSLVSGTGYEQY
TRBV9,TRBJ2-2,ASSVTTGPNTGELF
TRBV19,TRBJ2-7,ASSIEPPDRDYEQY
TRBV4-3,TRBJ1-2,ASSQSRANYGYT
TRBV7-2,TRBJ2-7,ASSPRRSSYEQY
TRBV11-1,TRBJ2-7,ASSKTGGLAYEQY